The 13 T cell receptor beta chains reported below all come from one sample, sequenced in a study of shared clonotypes between healthy human individuals. Assay: immunoSEQ multiplex PCR; the TCRdb copy retains only in-frame clones and omits some. The data show about 380,000 clones, 90% to 98% seen once. Material: memory CD8+ T cells sorted from blood. Subset: CD45RO+ cells pooled with CCR7-negative TemRA cells. These receptors came from a man younger than 45 in good health.

CDR3 sequence: CASSFGTAKETQYF. CDR3 nucleotides: TGCGCCAGCAGCTTCGGGACAGCGAAAGAGACCCAGTACTTC. V and J are TRBV5-1 and TRBJ2-5; TRBD1 matches 7 bases. The CDR3 spans 14 residues. CDR1 SGHRS and CDR2 YFSETQ come from the germline V gene. The J segment lost 3 bases and the V segment lost 2 bases, leaving 4 bases of the junction unmatched.

J is TRBJ1-1 and V is TRBV10-3; maybe TRBD1 (5 bases). The CDR3 has 12 residues. In germline, CDR1 is ENHRY, CDR2 SYGVKD. V dropped 5 bases and J dropped 2 bases, with 6 bases sitting between them. The CDR3 region has the DNA TGTGCCATCAGTAGGGACAACACTGAAGCTTTCTTT. Translation: CAISRDNTEAFF.

The rearrangement links TRBV30 to TRBJ2-5; D may be TRBD1 (7 bases). The V and J ends lost 3 bases and 2 bases respectively, with 10 bases between them. CDR1 and CDR2 (germline): GTSNPN, SVGIG (reference sequence). This CDR3 has 13 residues. The CDR3 coding sequence is TGTGCCTGGAGGCGGGGACAGCAAGAGACCCAGTACTTC. Amino acids: CAWRRGQQETQYF.

The chain links TRBV27 to TRBJ2-7; weak D call: TRBD2 (7 bases). CDR1 MNHEY and CDR2 SMNVEV come from the germline V gene (reference sequence). This CDR3 is built from 21 residues. Trimming removed 2 bases from V and 5 bases from J, with 34 bases in between. Here the CDR3 DNA reads TGTGCCAGCAGTTTAGGGGCTCGGGTACCCCTGAGGGGGGAGGGGATTGACGAGCAGTACTTC. It is translated as CASSLGARVPLRGEGIDEQYF.

The rearrangement joins TRBV6-4 to TRBJ1-2, with 7 bases that match TRBD1. J lost 4 bases, V lost 9 bases, and 11 bases had no gene match. Germline V lookup: CDR1 MRHNA, CDR2 SNTAGT. CDR3 length: 14 residues. CDR3 sequence reads: CAREGNRDSYGYTF. The CDR3 DNA follows: TGTGCCAGGGAAGGGAATCGGGACAGCTATGGCTACACCTTC.

This chain connects TRBV14 to TRBJ2-7, with 7 bases aligning to TRBD2. J lost 5 bases, V lost 6 bases, and 13 bases had no gene match. This CDR3 is 15 amino acids long. Germline CDR1 SGHDN, CDR2 FVKESK. The CDR3 bases are TGTGCCAGCAGTCATCTCGGGGGGAGGACCCACGAGCAGTACTTC. It yields the protein CASSHLGGRTHEQYF.

J is TRBJ2-3 and V is TRBV7-2; D gene unclear. CDR1 and CDR2 (germline): SGHTA, FQGNSA. Trimming took 5 bases from V and 2 from J, leaving 8 bases between them. The CDR3 extends over 13 amino acids. DNA of the CDR3: TGTGCCAGCAGCCCCCCTTCCACAGATACGCAGTATTTT. Translation: CASSPPSTDTQYF.

V is TRBV6-6 and J is TRBJ2-4; D may be TRBD1 or TRBD2 (6 bases each). The CDR3 contains 14 residues. Per germline, CDR1 MNHNY and CDR2 SVGAGI (reference sequence). Trimming left V 2 bases short and J 7 bases short, with 12 bases between. The CDR3 sequence: CASSYRGAQNIQYF. Written as DNA, the CDR3 is TGTGCCAGCAGTTACAGGGGGGCGCAGAACATTCAGTACTTC.

The gene calls are TRBV7-9 and TRBJ2-1; D unresolved. Trimming removed 5 bases from V and 0 bases from J, with 8 bases in between. Germline loops: CDR1 SEHNR, CDR2 FQNEAQ (reference sequence). This CDR3 spans 14 amino acids. For the CDR3, the DNA is TGTGCCAGCAGCCCCCTGAGCTCCTACAATGAGCAGTTCTTC. Its protein product is CASSPLSSYNEQFF.

The rearrangement joins TRBV30 to TRBJ1-4; 7 bases are a match to TRBD1. The CDR3 has 14 residues. Losses at the gene ends were 0 bases for V and 7 bases for J; bases not matched to a gene: 5. The germline V gene has CDR1 GTSNPN and CDR2 SVGIG (reference sequence). This CDR3 is CAWSVSGGGEKLFF. The CDR3 DNA reads as TGTGCCTGGAGTGTATCAGGGGGGGGTGAAAAACTGTTTTTT.

J is TRBJ2-7 and V is TRBV15, with TRBD2 matching 11 bases. CDR3 length equals 14 residues. Germline CDR1 reads LNHNV; CDR2 reads YYDKDF (reference sequence). With V trimmed by 5 bases and J by 7 bases, 7 bases remained unmatched. The CDR3 coding sequence is TGTGCCACCAGCCGAAGACTAGCGGGAAATGAGCAGTACTTC. Translated: CATSRRLAGNEQYF.

This chain connects TRBV5-1 to TRBJ2-7; D may be TRBD1 (6 bases). The CDR3 spans 13 residues. Trimming shortened V by 4 bases and J by 2 bases, and 10 bases separated the two germline ends. Germline V gene lookup returns CDR1 SGHRS and CDR2 YFSETQ. CDR3 DNA sequence: TGCGCCAGCAGCACACAGGGTACCTACGAGCAGTACTTC. As protein: CASSTQGTYEQYF.

The J gene is TRBJ2-1, the V gene TRBV5-1, with a weak D call TRBD2 (5 bases). Germline V gene lookup returns CDR1 SGHRS and CDR2 YFSETQ. The CDR3 is made up of 15 amino acids. Trimming took off 5 bases at V and 0 bases at J, with 12 bases between the two ends. This chain's CDR3 is CASRTDGISYNEQFF. CDR3 sequence (DNA): TGCGCCAGCAGGACCGACGGGATCTCCTACAATGAGCAGTTCTTC.